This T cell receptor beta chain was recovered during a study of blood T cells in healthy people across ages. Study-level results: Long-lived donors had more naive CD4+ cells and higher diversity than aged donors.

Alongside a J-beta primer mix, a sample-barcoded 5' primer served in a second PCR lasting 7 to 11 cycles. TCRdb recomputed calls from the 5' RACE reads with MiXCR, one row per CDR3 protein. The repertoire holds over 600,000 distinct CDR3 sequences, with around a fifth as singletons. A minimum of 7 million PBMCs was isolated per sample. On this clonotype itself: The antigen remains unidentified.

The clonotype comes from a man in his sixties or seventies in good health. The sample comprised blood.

CDR3 protein: CSVRYTSGPSYEQYF. DNA for the CDR3: TGCAGCGTTAGATATACTAGCGGGCCTTCCTACGAGCAGTACTTC. The genes are TRBV29-1 and TRBJ2-7; TRBD2 matches at 9 bases. CDR3 length: 15 residues. The V and J ends lost 5 bases and 1 base, in that order; junction bases with no gene match: 9. CDR1 SQVTM and CDR2 ANQGSEA come from the germline V gene.